A single sample is the source of the 20 T cell receptor beta chains below, sequenced in a study of OX40 agonist ivuxolimab in advanced cancers. The table came from immunoSEQ multiplex PCR; TCRdb's copy has only in-frame clones and leaves some out. The sample shows roughly 70,000 clones, less than 85% of them seen only once. The sample was CD4+ or CD8+ T cells sorted from blood, taken in a trial of the OX40 agonist ivuxolimab. Receptor source: an adult with an advanced solid tumor such as melanoma, head and neck, liver or kidney cancer.

The genes are TRBV9 and TRBJ2-5, with 7 bases lining up with TRBD1. Trimming cost V 3 bases and J 4 bases; bases outside gene matches: 3. CDR1 and CDR2 from the germline V gene are SGDLS and YYNGEE. The CDR3 runs 13 residues. CDR3 sequence (DNA): TGTGCCAGCAGCGCACAGGGGACAGAGACCCAGTACTTC. Amino acid sequence: CASSAQGTETQYF.

This clone was seen more than once but under ten times. The rearrangement joins TRBV14 to TRBJ1-1; D remains ambiguous. The CDR3 length is 14 residues. Germline CDR1 and CDR2: SGHDN and FVKESK. Trimming took off 0 bases at V and 11 bases at J, with 16 bases between the two ends. CDR3 in amino acids: CASSQDLGRIPAFF. The CDR3 DNA follows: TGTGCCAGCAGCCAAGATCTTGGGCGGATTCCGGCTTTCTTT.

The chain carries TRBV10-3 and TRBJ2-1; no clear D gene. There are 16 residues in the CDR3. Germline loops: CDR1 ENHRY, CDR2 SYGVKD. V dropped 5 bases and J dropped 6 bases, with 20 bases sitting between them. Written as DNA, the CDR3 is TGTGCCATCAGTCCCAACTACCGCCGGATTTCCAATGAGCAGTTCTTC. Its protein is CAISPNYRRISNEQFF.

The chain carries TRBV14 and TRBJ2-7; D not resolved. The CDR3 extends over 13 amino acids. Trimming left V 1 base short and J 3 bases short, with 7 bases between. Germline V gene sequence: CDR1 SGHDN, CDR2 FVKESK. DNA for the CDR3: TGTGCCAGCAGCCAAGCCTCCGACTACGAGCAGTACTTC. It is translated as CASSQASDYEQYF.

The gene calls are TRBV7-9 and TRBJ1-1, with unresolved D. V shed 5 bases and J shed 6 bases, with 13 bases lying between them. Germline loops: CDR1 SEHNR, CDR2 FQNEAQ (reference sequence). The CDR3 sequence is 13 residues long. The CDR3 here is CASSATDGAEAFF. Here the CDR3 DNA reads TGTGCCAGCAGCGCAACAGATGGAGCTGAAGCTTTCTTT. The full variable domain, in which reference TRBV7-9 and TRBJ1-1 provide the parts outside the CDR3, is DTGVSQNPRHKITKRGQNVTFRCDPISEHNRLYWYRQTLGQGPEFLTYFQNEAQLEKSRLLSDRFSAERPKGSFSTLEIQRTEQGDSAMYLCASSATDGAEAFFGQGTRLTVV.

The genes are TRBV27 and TRBJ2-1, with 10 positions matching TRBD2. The CDR3 is 16 residues long. The germline V gene has CDR1 MNHEY and CDR2 SMNVEV (reference sequence). With 3 bases clipped from V and 6 bases from J, the junction kept 8 bases outside the gene matches. The CDR3 nucleotides are TGTGCCAGCAGTTTCCTCCTAGCGGGGGACACCAATGAGCAGTTCTTC. Translating it yields CASSFLLAGDTNEQFF.

This clone has more than one count but fewer than ten. The V and J genes are TRBV4-3 and TRBJ2-3, with D perhaps TRBD2 (7 bases). The CDR3 extends over 18 amino acids. Germline V gives CDR1 LGHNA, CDR2 YSLEER. V shed 0 bases and J shed 3 bases, with 19 bases lying between them. The CDR3 bases are TGCGCCAGCAGCCAAGATGAGGGTACGGGGGGCCAGACAGATACGCAGTATTTT. This translates into CASSQDEGTGGQTDTQYF.

This clone has more than one count but fewer than ten. The rearrangement joins TRBV28 to TRBJ1-1; maybe TRBD1 (5 bases). Deletions cut 4 bases from V and 2 bases from J, with 17 bases between. Germline V gene data show CDR1 as MDHEN and CDR2 as SYDVKM. The CDR3 consists of 16 residues. This CDR3 reads CASSYYGARGNTEAFF. The CDR3 region has the DNA TGTGCCAGCAGTTACTACGGAGCTAGGGGTAACACTGAAGCTTTCTTT.

This clone was seen a few times. This chain links TRBV4-1 with TRBJ2-2; 9 nucleotides line up with TRBD2. V gave up 1 base and J gave up 6 bases; unmatched junction bases: 6. CDR1 and CDR2 from the germline V gene are MGHRA and YSYEKL. The CDR3 has 16 amino acids. In DNA form, the CDR3 reads TGCGCCAGCAGCCAAGTCGCGGGAGGGTCTGCCGGGGAGCTGTTTTTT. Amino acids: CASSQVAGGSAGELFF.

The CDR3 DNA reads TGTGCCAGCAGCGTACACGGGACTAGCGGGCCGAATGAGCAGTTCTTC. Translated, it gives CASSVHGTSGPNEQFF. The rearrangement links TRBV9 to TRBJ2-1; 12 bases agree with TRBD2. The CDR3 is 16 residues long. J was trimmed by 7 bases and V by 1 base; bases with no gene match: 6. CDR1 and CDR2 from the germline V gene are SGDLS and YYNGEE.

The chain links TRBV27 to TRBJ2-2; perhaps TRBD1 as D (7 bases). The V end lost 10 bases, the J end lost 2 bases, and 14 bases lay between the germline ends. This CDR3 comprises 14 residues. CDR1 and CDR2 from the germline V gene are MNHEY and SMNVEV (reference sequence). CDR3 sequence reads: CATKTGTNTGELFF. The CDR3, as DNA: TGTGCCACCAAGACAGGGACTAACACCGGGGAGCTGTTTTTT.

The chain carries TRBV5-6 and TRBJ2-5; 15 bases align to TRBD2. The J segment lost 5 bases and the V segment lost 3 bases, leaving 8 bases of the junction unmatched. From germline, CDR1 is SGHDT and CDR2 YYEEEE. The length of the CDR3 is 17 residues. For the CDR3, the DNA is TGTGCCAGCAGCTACAGGACTAGCGGGAGGGCCCGGGAGACCCAGTACTTC. It encodes CASSYRTSGRARETQYF. The entire variable domain, with the rest obtained from reference TRBV5-6 and TRBJ2-5, is as follows: DAGVTQSPTHLIKTRGQQVTLRCSPKSGHDTVSWYQQALGQGPQFIFQYYEEEERQRGNFPDRFSGHQFPNYSSELNVNALLLGDSALYLCASSYRTSGRARETQYFGPGTRLLVL.

The CDR3: CASSLRAYSGANVLTF. Written as DNA, the CDR3 is TGTGCCAGCAGCTTAAGGGCATACTCTGGGGCCAACGTCCTGACTTTC. The chain has TRBV7-2 and TRBJ2-6; D ambiguous. Trimming stripped 2 bases from V and 0 bases from J, with 8 bases between. CDR1 and CDR2 (germline): SGHTA, FQGNSA. The CDR3 totals 16 residues. Variable domain in full (rest from reference TRBV7-2 and TRBJ2-6): GAGVSQSPSNKVTEKGKDVELRCDPISGHTALYWYRQSLGQGLEFLIYFQGNSAPDKSGLPSDRFSAERTGGSVSTLTIQRTQQEDSAVYLCASSLRAYSGANVLTFGAGSRLTVL.

V and J are TRBV10-2 and TRBJ1-2; 9 nucleotides line up with TRBD1. CDR3 length equals 17 residues. Germline assignment: CDR1 WSHSY and CDR2 SAAADI. The junction had 15 bases not matched to a gene; V was cut back by 6 bases and J by 4 bases. CDR3 bases: TGCGCCAGCAGACGCTCCTTCCCGGGACAGGGTTTCTATGGCTACACCTTC. It translates to CASRRSFPGQGFYGYTF.

The chain has TRBV21-1 and TRBJ1-1; the table calls TRBD1, which could not be checked here. TRBV21-1 is listed as a pseudogene. The CDR3 loop spans 16 amino acids. CDR3 in DNA: TGTGCCAGCAGCAAACTTGGCAGGTCCGTGAACACTGAAGCTTTCTTT. It codes for CASSKLGRSVNTEAFF.

This clone was counted a single time. The rearrangement links TRBV6-1 to TRBJ1-5, with TRBD1 as a possible D gene (6 bases). V was shortened by 5 bases and J by 5 bases, with 16 bases between the two germline ends. Germline V lookup: CDR1 MNHNS, CDR2 SASEGT. The CDR3 covers 15 residues. The CDR3 protein is CASSRKQGEDQPQHF. The CDR3 DNA sequence: TGTGCCAGCAGTCGTAAACAGGGTGAGGATCAGCCCCAGCATTTT.

The rearrangement uses TRBV30 and TRBJ2-5; 8 bases line up with TRBD1. The CDR3 extends over 15 amino acids. CDR1 and CDR2 (germline): GTSNPN, SVGIG (reference sequence). Germline trimming cut 2 bases from V and 2 bases from J; bases unmatched to any gene: 7. CDR3 residues: CAWSPRDRIQETQYF. As DNA, the CDR3 is TGTGCCTGGAGTCCCCGGGACAGGATACAAGAGACCCAGTACTTC. Full variable domain (outside the CDR3, taken from reference TRBV30 and TRBJ2-5): SQTIHQWPATLVQPVGSPLSLECTVEGTSNPNLYWYRQAAGRGLQLLFYSVGIGQISSEVPQNLSASRPQDRQFILSSKKLLLSDSGFYLCAWSPRDRIQETQYFGPGTRLLVL.

This sequence joins TRBV29-1 and TRBJ2-7; D remains unclear. Trimming cost V 6 bases and J 3 bases, with 15 bases left between them. This CDR3 is 13 amino acids long. Per the germline V gene, CDR1 is SQVTM and CDR2 is ANQGSEA. CDR3 loop: CSVSTGFDYEQYF. The CDR3 DNA is TGCAGCGTGTCGACTGGTTTTGACTACGAGCAGTACTTC.

The V and J genes are TRBV18 and TRBJ1-1; no firm D call. The ends were cut back, 3 bases at V and 2 bases at J, with 7 bases in the middle. CDR1 KGHSH and CDR2 LQKENI come from the germline V gene. The CDR3 is 13 residues long. CDR3 in DNA: TGTGCCAGCTCACCGTCGCAAAACACTGAAGCTTTCTTT. Translation: CASSPSQNTEAFF.

The J gene is TRBJ2-7, the V gene TRBV6-1; no clear D gene. Trimming cost V 2 bases and J 1 base, with 6 bases left between them. The germline gives CDR1 MNHNS, CDR2 SASEGT. The CDR3 extends over 13 amino acids. In nucleotides, the CDR3 is TGTGCCAGCAGTGAACGCAGTTCCTACGAGCAGTACTTC. It codes for CASSERSSYEQYF.